The entry below gives a single T cell receptor beta chain sequence along with its context. These data originate in a study of blood T cell repertoires in COVID-19. Whole-study context: Samples representing acute and convalescent COVID-19 were sourced from the United States, Italy and Spain. T cells, B-cell-depleted T cells, or PBMCs provided the cDNA or gDNA that served as material.

Per the original methods: Reference gene primer amplification yielded estimated nucleated cell counts. Measured with immunoSEQ multiplex PCR; TCRdb has only the in-frame clones, and not every one. That table gives V, J and clone size, and the DNA gave D and trimming. In the table there are around 290,000 clones, about 89% of which are singletons. The sequence derives from a man aged 40-49 years with acute or convalescent COVID-19. The sample consisted of peripheral blood.

The CDR3, as DNA: TGTGCCAGTAGTACTATTTACAGGGGCACGAACATTCAGTACTTC. Its protein is CASSTIYRGTNIQYF. V gene TRBV19 combines with J gene TRBJ2-4; 7 bases fit TRBD1. Germline V gives CDR1 LNHDA, CDR2 SQIVND (reference sequence). V gave up 4 bases and J gave up 7 bases; unmatched junction bases: 10. This CDR3 spans 15 amino acids.